The 3 T cell receptor beta chains below all came from one sample that was sequenced in a study of CD8 T cells in ankylosing spondylitis. No cognate antigen is known for these TCRs. Study-level results: A TCR beta motif of under 10 highly homologous variants appeared characteristic of ankylosing spondylitis blood.

Each CDR3 protein gets one entry after TCRdb re-called the 5' RACE reads with MiXCR. This sample yields approximately 520,000 distinct CDR3 sequences, of which approximately 5.3% are seen a single time; approximately 4% belongs to the top ten. The sequenced material came from blood, either unsorted or a sorted T cell fraction (not recorded which). The source is a male donor with ankylosing spondylitis.

This chain uses TRBV28 with TRBJ2-3, with 10 nucleotides matching TRBD1. The CDR3 is 16 amino acids. Looked up from germline, CDR1 is MDHEN and CDR2 is SYDVKM. J lost 7 bases, V lost 5 bases, and 12 bases had no gene match. Here the CDR3 DNA reads TGTGCCAGCAGTCAACGCCCCGGACAGGGGGGATATACGCAGTATTTT. Translating gives CASSQRPGQGGYTQYF.

This clonotype occurred many times. The rearrangement uses TRBV10-3 and TRBJ2-1, with TRBD2 matching over 13 bases. Germline trimming cut 6 bases from V and 5 bases from J; bases unmatched to any gene: 4. Germline loops: CDR1 ENHRY, CDR2 SYGVKD. This CDR3 is 15 amino acids long. For the CDR3, the DNA is TGTGCCATCAGCGGACTAGCGGGAGAGAACAATGAGCAGTTCTTC. It encodes CAISGLAGENNEQFF.

This clonotype was picked up many times. The V gene is TRBV28, the J gene TRBJ2-1; perhaps D is TRBD1 or TRBD2 (5 bases each). The germline V and J ends were trimmed by 8 bases and 9 bases, with 17 bases remaining between them. The length of the CDR3 is 13 residues. Germline V lookup: CDR1 MDHEN, CDR2 SYDVKM. For the CDR3, the DNA is TGTGCCAGCTCCTTAGGGGAGCCCGGTGAGCAGTTCTTC. Amino acid sequence: CASSLGEPGEQFF.